This T cell receptor beta chain was sequenced for a study of T-cell reconstitution after alpha-beta-depleted transplantation in children. Unique molecular identifiers were incorporated during preparation of the TCRbeta library. From the PCR reads, TCRdb called clonotypes with MiXCR, one entry per CDR3 protein. The data contain under 300,000 distinct CDR3 sequences, approximately 10% of them singletons. V lost 2 bases to trimming and J lost 0 bases, with 13 bases between them. This CDR3 comprises 16 residues. Germline V gene sequence: CDR1 LGHNA, CDR2 YSLEER. Study results and limitations: Alpha-beta T cells about two months after transplant reportedly derived from several hundred expanded graft clones.

Details on this clonotype: Its antigen is undetermined. Since a much larger clone is just one base distant, this may be a read error.

The rearrangement uses TRBV4-3 and TRBJ1-1; D not certain. The receptor was isolated from a male patient aged 2-10 years who had a stem cell transplant for chronic granulomatous disease, so the T cells may come from the graft donor. The sequencing here drew on peripheral blood, taken 180 days after TCRalphabeta/CD19-depleted stem cell transplant. The chain's CDR3 is CASSQLLGVMNTEAFF. The CDR3 DNA follows: TGCGCCAGCAGCCAACTTTTGGGAGTGATGAACACTGAAGCTTTCTTT.